A selection of T cell receptor beta chains follows, all from one sample in a study of blood T cell repertoires in COVID-19. Generated by immunoSEQ multiplex PCR, the TCRdb table keeps only in-frame clones and is missing some. The profile shows 140,000 to 150,000 clones, 70% to 90% of them singletons. Source material: peripheral blood. Receptors originate from a woman between 55 and 75 years old with COVID-19, enrolled during active disease. Both conserved end residues are part of each CDR3. The D gene is left open where the match is weak. Size is stated for part of the rows, as once, few or many counts, or as a class when the clone is expanded.

.	TRBV25-1	TRBD1	TRBJ1-2	CASSESGTGGYGYTF	TGTGCCAGCAGTGAGTCCGGGACAGGGGGGTACGGCTACACCTTC
.	TRBV7-6	.	TRBJ1-1	CASSLFRNRSAEAFF	TGTGCCAGCAGCTTATTCCGCAATCGAAGCGCTGAAGCTTTCTTT
.	TRBV2	.	TRBJ2-3	CASSAWGGTDTQYF	TGTGCCAGCAGTGCATGGGGAGGCACAGATACGCAGTATTTT
once	TRBV18	TRBD1	TRBJ2-7	CASSGQGSYEQYF	TGTGCCAGCTCAGGACAGGGATCCTACGAGCAGTACTTC
few	TRBV12-5	.	TRBJ1-2	CASGLVRAGQANYGYTF	TGTGCTAGTGGTTTGGTACGGGCGGGGCAGGCTAACTATGGCTACACCTTC
.	TRBV9	TRBD2	TRBJ2-1	CASSLRLAGAYNEQFF	TGTGCCAGCAGCTTGCGACTAGCGGGGGCCTACAATGAGCAGTTCTTC
.	TRBV11-2	TRBD1	TRBJ1-1	CASSFGTVKGGNTEAFF	TGTGCCAGCAGCTTCGGGACAGTGAAAGGCGGGAACACTGAAGCTTTCTTT
.	TRBV19	.	TRBJ1-1	CASSISMPRGRTEAFF	TGTGCCAGTAGTATTAGTATGCCTCGGGGTCGGACTGAAGCTTTCTTT
.	TRBV2	.	TRBJ2-7	CASSQTQDSYYEQYF	TGTGCCAGCAGCCAAACACAGGATTCCTACTACGAGCAGTACTTC
few	TRBV2	.	TRBJ1-2	CASSEADGYTF	TGTGCCAGCAGTGAGGCGGATGGCTACACCTTC
few	TRBV27	.	TRBJ2-7	CASSYNPRGGVWYEQYF	TGTGCCAGCAGTTACAATCCACGGGGTGGGGTCTGGTACGAGCAGTACTTC
once	TRBV9	TRBD2	TRBJ2-3	CASTRKGGSGGPDTQYF	TGTGCCAGCACCCGTAAGGGAGGGAGCGGGGGGCCAGATACGCAGTATTTT
.	TRBV19	.	TRBJ1-5	CASIRGGLGNQPQHF	TGTGCCAGTATTCGGGGGGGACTGGGCAATCAGCCCCAGCATTTT
.	TRBV28	TRBD2	TRBJ2-7	CASSSTGTSGGIYEQYF	TGTGCCAGCAGTTCAACCGGGACTAGCGGGGGAATCTACGAGCAGTACTTC
.	TRBV5-6	.	TRBJ1-2	CASSLAARGYRVYGYTF	TGTGCCAGCAGCTTGGCCGCCAGGGGTTATCGAGTCTATGGCTACACCTTC
.	TRBV7-9	TRBD1	TRBJ2-1	CASSPGQGLAYNEQFF	TGTGCCAGCAGCCCCGGACAGGGGCTGGCCTACAATGAGCAGTTCTTC